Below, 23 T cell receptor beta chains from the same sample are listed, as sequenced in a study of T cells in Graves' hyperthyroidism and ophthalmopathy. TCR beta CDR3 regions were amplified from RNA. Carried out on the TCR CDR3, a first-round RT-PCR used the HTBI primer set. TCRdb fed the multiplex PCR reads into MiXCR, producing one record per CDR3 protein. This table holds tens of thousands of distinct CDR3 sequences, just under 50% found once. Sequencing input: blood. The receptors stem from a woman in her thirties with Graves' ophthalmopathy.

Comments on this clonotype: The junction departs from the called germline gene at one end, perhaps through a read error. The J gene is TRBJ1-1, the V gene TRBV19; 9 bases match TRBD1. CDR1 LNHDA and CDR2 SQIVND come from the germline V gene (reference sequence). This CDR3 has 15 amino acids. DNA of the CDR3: TGTGCCAGTAGTAAGGACAGGGGAATGAACACTGGAGCTTTCTTT. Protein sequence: CASSKDRGMNTGAFF.

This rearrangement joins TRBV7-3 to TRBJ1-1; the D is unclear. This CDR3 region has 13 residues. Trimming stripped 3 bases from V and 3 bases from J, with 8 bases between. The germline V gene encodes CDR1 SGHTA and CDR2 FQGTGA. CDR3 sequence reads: CASSFPGDTEAFF. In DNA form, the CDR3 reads TGTGCCAGCAGCTTTCCCGGGGACACTGAAGCTTTCTTT.

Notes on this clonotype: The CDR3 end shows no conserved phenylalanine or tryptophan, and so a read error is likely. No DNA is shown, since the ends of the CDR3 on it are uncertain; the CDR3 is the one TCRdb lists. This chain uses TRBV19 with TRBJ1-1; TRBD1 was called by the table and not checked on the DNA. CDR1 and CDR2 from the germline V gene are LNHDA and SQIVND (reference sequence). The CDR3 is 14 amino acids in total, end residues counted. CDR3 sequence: CASSVGHLNTETFC.

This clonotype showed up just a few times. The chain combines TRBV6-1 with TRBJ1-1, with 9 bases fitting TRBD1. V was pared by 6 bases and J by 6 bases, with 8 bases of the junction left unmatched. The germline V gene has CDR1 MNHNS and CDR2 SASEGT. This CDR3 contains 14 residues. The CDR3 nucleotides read TGTGCCAGCAGCACCGACAGGGGGGACTCTGAAGCTTTCTTT. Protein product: CASSTDRGDSEAFF.

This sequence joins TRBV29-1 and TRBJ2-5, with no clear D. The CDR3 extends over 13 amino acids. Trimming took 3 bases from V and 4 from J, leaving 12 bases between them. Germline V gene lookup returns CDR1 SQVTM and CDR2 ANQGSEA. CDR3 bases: TGCAGCGTTGAGATCCAGAACCCAGAGACCCAGTACTTC. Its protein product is CSVEIQNPETQYF.

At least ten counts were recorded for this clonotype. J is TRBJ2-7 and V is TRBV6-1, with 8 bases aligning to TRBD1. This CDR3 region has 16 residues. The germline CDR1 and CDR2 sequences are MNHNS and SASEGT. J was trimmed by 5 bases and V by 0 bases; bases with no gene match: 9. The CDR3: CASSEAWAGGSHEQYF. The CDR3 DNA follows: TGTGCCAGCAGTGAAGCGTGGGCAGGGGGCTCTCACGAGCAGTACTTC.

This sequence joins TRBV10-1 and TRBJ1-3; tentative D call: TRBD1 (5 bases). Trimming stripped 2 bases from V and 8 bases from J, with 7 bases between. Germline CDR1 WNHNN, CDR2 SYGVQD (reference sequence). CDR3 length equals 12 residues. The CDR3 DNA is TGCGCCAGCAGTGAGGTGGGGGACACCATATATTTT. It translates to CASSEVGDTIYF.

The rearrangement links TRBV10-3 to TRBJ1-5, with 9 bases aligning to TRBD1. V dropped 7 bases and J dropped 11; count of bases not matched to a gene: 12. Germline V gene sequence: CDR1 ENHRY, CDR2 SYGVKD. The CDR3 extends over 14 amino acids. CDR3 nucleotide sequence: TGTGCCATCAACCCGGGACAGGGAGTGGAGACCCAGCATTTT. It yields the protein CAINPGQGVETQHF.

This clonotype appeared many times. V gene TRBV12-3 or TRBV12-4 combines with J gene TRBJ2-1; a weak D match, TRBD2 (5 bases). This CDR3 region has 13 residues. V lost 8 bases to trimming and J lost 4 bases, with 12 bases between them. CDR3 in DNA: TGTGCCAGCCGGAGGACGGCTTACAATGAGCAGTTCTTC. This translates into CASRRTAYNEQFF.

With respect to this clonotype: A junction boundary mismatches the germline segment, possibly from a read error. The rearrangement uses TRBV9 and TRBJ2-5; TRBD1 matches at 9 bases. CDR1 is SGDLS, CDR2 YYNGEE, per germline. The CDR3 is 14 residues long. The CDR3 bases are TGTGCCAGCAGCATGGACAGGGGCCAAGAGGCCCAGTACTTC. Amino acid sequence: CASSMDRGQEAQYF.

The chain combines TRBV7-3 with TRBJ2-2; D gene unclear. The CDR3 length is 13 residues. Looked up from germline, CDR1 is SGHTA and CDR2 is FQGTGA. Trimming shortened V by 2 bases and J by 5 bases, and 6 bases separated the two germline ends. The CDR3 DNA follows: TGTGCCAGCAGCTTAGAACGGACCGGGGAGCTGTTTTTT. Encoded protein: CASSLERTGELFF.

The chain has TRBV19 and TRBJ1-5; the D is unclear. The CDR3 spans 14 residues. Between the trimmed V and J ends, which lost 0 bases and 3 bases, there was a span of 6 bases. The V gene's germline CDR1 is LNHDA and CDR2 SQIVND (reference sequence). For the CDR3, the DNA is TGTGCCAGTAGTATAGATCGGGACAATCAGCCCCAGCATTTT. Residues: CASSIDRDNQPQHF.

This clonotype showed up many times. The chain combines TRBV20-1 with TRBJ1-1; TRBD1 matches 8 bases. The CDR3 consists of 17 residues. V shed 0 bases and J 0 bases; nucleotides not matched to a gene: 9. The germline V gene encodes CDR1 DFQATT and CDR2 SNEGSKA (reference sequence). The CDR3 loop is CSARDLGQGTMNTEAFF. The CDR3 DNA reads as TGCAGTGCTAGAGATCTCGGACAGGGTACCATGAACACTGAAGCTTTCTTT.

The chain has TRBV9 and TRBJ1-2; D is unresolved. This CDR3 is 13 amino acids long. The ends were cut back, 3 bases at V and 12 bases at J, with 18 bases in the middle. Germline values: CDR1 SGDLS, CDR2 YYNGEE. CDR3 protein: CASSAEFWGGNTF. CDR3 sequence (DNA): TGTGCCAGCAGCGCCGAGTTCTGGGGAGGAAACACCTTC.

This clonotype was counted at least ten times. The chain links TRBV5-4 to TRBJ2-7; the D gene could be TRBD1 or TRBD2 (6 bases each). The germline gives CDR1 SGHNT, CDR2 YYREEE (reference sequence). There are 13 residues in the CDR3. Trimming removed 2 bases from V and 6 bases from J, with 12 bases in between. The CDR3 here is CASSFFGGGEQYF. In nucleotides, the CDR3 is TGTGCCAGCAGCTTCTTCGGAGGGGGCGAGCAGTACTTC.

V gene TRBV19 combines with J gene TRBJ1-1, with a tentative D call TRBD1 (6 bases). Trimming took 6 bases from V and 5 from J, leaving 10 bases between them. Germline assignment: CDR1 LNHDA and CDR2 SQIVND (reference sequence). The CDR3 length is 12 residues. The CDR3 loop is CASREGGTEAFF. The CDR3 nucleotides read TGTGCCAGTAGAGAGGGGGGGACTGAAGCTTTCTTT.

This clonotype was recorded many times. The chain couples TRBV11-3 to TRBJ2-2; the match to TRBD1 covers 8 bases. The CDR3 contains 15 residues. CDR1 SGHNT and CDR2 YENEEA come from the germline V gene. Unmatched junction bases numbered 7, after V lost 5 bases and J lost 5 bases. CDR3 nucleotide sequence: TGTGCCAGCAGCCCCCGGACAGGGTTTACCGGGGAGCTGTTTTTT. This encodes CASSPRTGFTGELFF. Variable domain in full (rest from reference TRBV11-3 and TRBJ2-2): EAGVVQSPRYKIIEKKQPVAFWCNPISGHNTLYWYLQNLGQGPELLIRYENEEAVDDSQLPKDRFSAERLKGVDSTLKIQPAELGDSAVYLCASSPRTGFTGELFFGEGSRLTVL.

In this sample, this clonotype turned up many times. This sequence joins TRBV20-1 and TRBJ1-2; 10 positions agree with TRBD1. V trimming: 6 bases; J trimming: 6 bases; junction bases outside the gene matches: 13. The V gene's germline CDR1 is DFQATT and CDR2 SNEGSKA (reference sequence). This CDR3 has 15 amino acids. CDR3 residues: CSAQKSETGGNGYTF. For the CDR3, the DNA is TGCAGTGCCCAGAAGAGTGAGACAGGGGGCAATGGCTACACCTTC.

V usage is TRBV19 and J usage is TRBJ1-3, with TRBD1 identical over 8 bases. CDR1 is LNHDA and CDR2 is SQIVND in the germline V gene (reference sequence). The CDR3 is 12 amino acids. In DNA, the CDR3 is TGTGTCAGCGACAGGGGAGTGAACACCATATATTTT. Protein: CVSDRGVNTIYF.

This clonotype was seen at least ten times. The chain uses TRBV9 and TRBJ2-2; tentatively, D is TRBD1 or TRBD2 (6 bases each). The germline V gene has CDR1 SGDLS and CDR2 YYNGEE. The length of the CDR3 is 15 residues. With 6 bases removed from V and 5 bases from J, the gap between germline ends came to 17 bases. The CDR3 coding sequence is TGTGCCAGCACCCCCAGGGGACTTGGGACCGGGGAGCTGTTTTTT. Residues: CASTPRGLGTGELFF. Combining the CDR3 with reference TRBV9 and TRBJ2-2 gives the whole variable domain DSGVTQTPKHLITATGQRVTLRCSPRSGDLSVYWYQQSLDQGLQFLIQYYNGEERAKGNILERFSAQQFPDLHSELNLSSLELGDSALYFCASTPRGLGTGELFFGEGSRLTVL.

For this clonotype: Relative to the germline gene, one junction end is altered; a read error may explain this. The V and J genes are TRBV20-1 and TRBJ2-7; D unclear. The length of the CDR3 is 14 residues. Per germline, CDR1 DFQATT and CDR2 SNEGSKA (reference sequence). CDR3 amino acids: CRARDPSGVYEQYF. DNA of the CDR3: TGCAGAGCTAGAGACCCTTCTGGTGTTTACGAGCAGTACTTC.

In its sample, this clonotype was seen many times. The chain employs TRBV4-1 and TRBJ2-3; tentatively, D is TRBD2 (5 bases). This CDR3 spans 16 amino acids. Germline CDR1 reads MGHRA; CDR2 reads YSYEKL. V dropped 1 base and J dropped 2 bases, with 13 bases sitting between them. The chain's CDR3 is CASSQVGVQATDTQYF. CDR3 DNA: TGCGCCAGCAGCCAAGTCGGGGTGCAGGCCACAGATACGCAGTATTTT.

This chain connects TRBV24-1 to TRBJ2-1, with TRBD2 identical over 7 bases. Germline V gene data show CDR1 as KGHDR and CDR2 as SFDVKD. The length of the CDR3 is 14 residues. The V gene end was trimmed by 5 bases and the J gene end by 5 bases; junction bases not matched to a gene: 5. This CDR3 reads CATSVGLADNEQFF. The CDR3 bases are TGTGCCACCAGTGTAGGGCTAGCGGACAATGAGCAGTTCTTC.